The entry below describes one T cell receptor (beta chain). The CDR3 totals 16 residues. V shed 3 bases, J shed 3 bases, and the junction held 2 bases outside the gene matches. Germline CDR1 MNHNS, CDR2 SASEGT. This sample is drawn from a study of control samples from healthy donors and cancer patients. Clones were read by immunoSEQ multiplex PCR, and TCRdb kept only the in-frame ones, dropping some. This sample has fewer than 100,000 clones, with about 88% found just once. The clonotype was recovered from a woman aged 50 to 60 in good health. V usage is TRBV6-1 and J usage is TRBJ2-3; TRBD2 matches 14 bases. The material sequenced was blood. CDR3 sequence reads: CASSDRTSGGTDTQYF. Written as DNA, the CDR3 is TGTGCCAGCAGTGACCGGACTAGCGGGGGGACAGATACGCAGTATTTT.